A single sample gave rise to the 20 T cell receptor beta chains below, sequenced in a study of circulating CD8 cells and anti-PD-1 response in melanoma. Four subsets defined by PD-1 and/or TIGIT were sorted from live CD3+CD8+TCRalphabeta+ cells. Using 15 ng of total RNA, TCR libraries were made with the QIAseq Immune Repertoire TCR panel. TCRdb fed the reads into MiXCR, producing one record per CDR3 protein. This sample has hundreds of distinct CDR3 sequences; around 8.8% occur once, and the top ten carry around a third. The material sequenced was CD8+ T cells from PBMCs, taken at baseline or after one month of anti-PD-1 therapy (not recorded which). The origin of the receptors is a human donor with melanoma.

This clonotype counts as medium-sized. The V call is TRBV2, the J call TRBJ2-7, with D unresolved. The CDR3 loop spans 13 amino acids. CDR1 is SNHLY, CDR2 FYNNEI, per germline. The V gene lost 1 base and the J gene lost 3 bases, with 7 bases spanning the gap. CDR3 sequence: CASSEETYYEQYF. CDR3 nucleotides: TGTGCCAGCAGTGAAGAAACCTACTACGAGCAGTACTTC.

Comment on this clonotype: A clone one base away is much larger, so this may be a read error. The chain links TRBV2 to TRBJ1-6; D not resolved. The CDR3 is made up of 14 amino acids. Germline CDR1 and CDR2: SNHLY and FYNNEI. The V end was cut by 8 bases, the J end by 8 bases, with 16 bases between. DNA for the CDR3: TGTGCCAGCGCGGGCGGTTTGGTTTATTCACCCCTCCACTTT. Its translation: CASAGGLVYSPLHF.

By share of the sample, this clonotype is large. The CDR3 DNA reads as TGTGCCAGCAGCTCTACTAGCGACACGCAGTATTTT. Amino acid sequence: CASSSTSDTQYF. The rearrangement uses TRBV7-2 and TRBJ2-3, with 7 positions matching TRBD2. Germline V CDR1 and CDR2: SGHTA, FQGNSA. The CDR3 has 12 residues. J gave up 9 bases and V 4 bases, and 4 bases lay outside the gene matches.

This clonotype is judged large (0.1 to 1%). This chain links TRBV10-2 with TRBJ2-1; 10 positions agree with TRBD2. This CDR3 comprises 16 residues. Germline V gives CDR1 WSHSY, CDR2 SAAADI. With V trimmed by 7 bases and J by 5 bases, 11 bases remained unmatched. CDR3 protein: CASTGLLAGDNNEQFF. The CDR3 DNA is TGCGCCAGCACCGGACTCCTAGCGGGGGATAACAATGAGCAGTTCTTC.

About this clonotype: Given a far larger clone just one base away, this is likely a sequencing read error. The CDR3 does not end in the conserved phenylalanine or tryptophan, so this is likely a read error. This chain connects TRBV2 to TRBJ2-1, with a possible D match to TRBD2 (6 bases). With the DNA end fitting TRBJ2-5 better, the J assignment may be wrong. The germline CDR1 and CDR2 sequences are SNHLY and FYNNEI. The CDR3 has 12 amino acids. This chain's CDR3 is CASLGLEETQYL. The CDR3 DNA sequence: TGTGCCAGCCTGGGACTGGAAGAGACCCAGTACCTC.

Relative to its sample, this clonotype is large (0.1 to 1%). The rearrangement links TRBV25-1 to TRBJ1-5; D is uncertain. V lost 8 bases and J 7 bases, leaving 12 bases between the germline ends. Germline V gene lookup returns CDR1 MGHDK and CDR2 SYGVNS. The CDR3 contains 12 residues. The CDR3 sequence: CASSDGVQPQHF. CDR3 DNA sequence: TGTGCCAGCTCTGATGGGGTCCAGCCCCAGCATTTT.

Regarding this clonotype: This likely comes from a read error, as the CDR3 has no conserved phenylalanine or tryptophan at its end. The rearrangement joins TRBV28 to TRBJ2-7, with D perhaps TRBD2 (6 bases). The V gene's germline CDR1 is MDHEN and CDR2 SYDVKM. This CDR3 spans 17 amino acids. CDR3 sequence reads: CASTGRNDGSSSCEQYS. CDR3 DNA: TGTGCCAGCACCGGGAGAAACGACGGGTCGAGCTCCTGCGAGCAGTACTCC.

This clonotype ranks as large. This chain links TRBV7-3 with TRBJ2-5; TRBD2 is a possible D gene (6 bases). The CDR3 is 14 amino acids. Trimming removed 2 bases from V and 1 base from J, with 8 bases in between. Germline CDR1 is SGHTA and CDR2 is FQGTGA. The CDR3 reads CASSLGGLQETQYF. The CDR3 nucleotides read TGTGCCAGCAGCTTAGGAGGGCTCCAAGAGACCCAGTACTTC.

Notes on this clonotype: It may be a read error: a sequence one base away is much more abundant. This chain links TRBV7-2 with TRBJ1-6, with D perhaps matching TRBD1 (5 bases). Looked up from germline, CDR1 is SGHTA and CDR2 is FQGNSA. The CDR3 has 14 amino acids. V lost 11 bases and J lost 7, with 18 bases in between. The CDR3 DNA sequence: TGTGCCTGCACCCAGGGAAAGACAAATTCACCCCTCCACTTT. This encodes CACTQGKTNSPLHF.

This clonotype was detected only a few times. In nucleotides, the CDR3 is TGTGCCACCAGTGGTGGCAGGGTTGAGCAGTTCTTC. The encoded protein is CATSGGRVEQFF. The chain carries TRBV24-1 and TRBJ2-1, with a possible D match to TRBD1 (5 bases). From germline, CDR1 is KGHDR and CDR2 SFDVKD. This CDR3 is built from 12 residues. V was pared by 5 bases and J by 9 bases, with 10 bases between.

Judged by abundance, this clonotype is large. The chain couples TRBV4-3 to TRBJ2-2; 7 bases fit TRBD2. The J segment lost 5 bases and the V segment lost 4 bases, leaving 10 bases of the junction unmatched. There are 16 residues in the CDR3. The V gene's germline CDR1 is LGHNA and CDR2 YSLEER. This CDR3 reads CASSPPVAGITGELFF. In DNA form, the CDR3 reads TGCGCCAGCAGCCCCCCGGTAGCGGGTATTACCGGGGAGCTGTTTTTT.

This clonotype counts as medium-sized. V usage is TRBV20-1 and J usage is TRBJ2-3, with 9 bases identical to TRBD2. Germline lookup yields CDR1 DFQATT and CDR2 SNEGSKA (reference sequence). The CDR3 is made up of 17 amino acids. After removal of 6 bases from V and 2 bases from J, the junction contained 15 bases not matched to a gene. DNA for the CDR3: TGCAGTGCCAACACCCGACTAGCGGAAGATAACACAGATACGCAGTATTTT. This gives the protein CSANTRLAEDNTDTQYF.

The chain links TRBV4-1 to TRBJ2-7; D is perhaps TRBD1 or TRBD2 (5 bases each). Trimming stripped 5 bases from V and 9 bases from J, with 17 bases between. The CDR3 length is 13 residues. The germline CDR1 and CDR2 sequences are MGHRA and YSYEKL. The DNA of the CDR3 is TGCGCCAGCAGCTCCCGACGGGGCGGCGGGCAGTACTTC. Translated, it gives CASSSRRGGGQYF.

By frequency in the sample, this clonotype is large. The V gene is TRBV29-1, the J gene TRBJ1-1, with 7 bases identical to TRBD1. Per the germline V gene, CDR1 is SQVTM and CDR2 is ANQGSEA. V shed 1 base, J shed 1 base, and the junction held 0 bases outside the gene matches. The CDR3 runs 13 residues. The CDR3, as DNA: TGCAGCGTTGAAGGGACAGGGAACACTGAAGCTTTCTTT. It yields the protein CSVEGTGNTEAFF.

By share, this clonotype ranks as medium-sized (0.01 to 0.1%). V usage is TRBV20-1 and J usage is TRBJ2-7; D gene uncertain. Trimming left V 0 bases short and J 2 bases short, with 11 bases between. The V gene's germline CDR1 is DFQATT and CDR2 SNEGSKA (reference sequence). The CDR3 has 14 amino acids. The CDR3 sequence is CSARDPARPYEQYF. In DNA, the CDR3 is TGCAGTGCTAGAGATCCGGCCCGCCCCTACGAGCAGTACTTC.

By its share, this clonotype is large (0.1 to 1%). V gene TRBV2 combines with J gene TRBJ2-3; tentatively, D is TRBD2 (6 bases). CDR3 size: 14 residues. CDR1 is SNHLY, CDR2 FYNNEI, per germline. Trimming pared 6 bases from V and 1 base from J, leaving 11 bases between. CDR3 in DNA: TGTGCCAGCAGGTTTGGCGGGGGCACAGATACGCAGTATTTT. Its translation is CASRFGGGTDTQYF.

Relative to its sample, this clonotype is large. The rearrangement uses TRBV25-1 and TRBJ2-1; a possible D gene is TRBD1 (5 bases). The CDR3 is 12 residues long. The V and J ends lost 8 bases and 6 bases respectively, with 11 bases between them. The germline V gene has CDR1 MGHDK and CDR2 SYGVNS. CDR3 protein: CASGHGSNEQFF. DNA for the CDR3: TGTGCCAGCGGACACGGTAGCAATGAGCAGTTCTTC.

This clonotype rates as medium-sized. The V gene is TRBV20-1, the J gene TRBJ2-3, with 8 bases that match TRBD1. V was pared by 5 bases and J by 4 bases, with 8 bases of the junction left unmatched. The germline V gene has CDR1 DFQATT and CDR2 SNEGSKA (reference sequence). This CDR3 spans 14 amino acids. The DNA for the CDR3 is TGCAGTGCTGCGGACAGGGCCGAAGCAGATACGCAGTATTTT. This gives the protein CSAADRAEADTQYF.

By share of the sample, this clonotype is large. This chain connects TRBV12-3 or TRBV12-4 to TRBJ1-1, with D unresolved. Trimming cost V 6 bases and J 5 bases, with 4 bases left between them. This CDR3 is built from 10 residues. CDR3 in DNA: TGTGCCAGCAGGGGGACTGAAGCTTTCTTT. Amino acid sequence: CASRGTEAFF.

By frequency in the sample, this clonotype is large. The CDR3 nucleotides read TGTGCCAGCAGCTTAGTAGCAGGGGCTACTAATGAAAAACTGTTTTTT. This translates into CASSLVAGATNEKLFF. The V gene is TRBV11-2, the J gene TRBJ1-4, with D perhaps TRBD1 (6 bases). The CDR3 sequence is 16 residues long. The V and J ends lost 1 base and 2 bases respectively, with 11 bases between them. The germline gives CDR1 SGHAT, CDR2 FQNNGV.